The clone carrying this T cell receptor (beta chain) has only one observation. How the authors handled the data: Estimation of nucleated cell counts was performed using reference gene primer amplification. Measured with immunoSEQ multiplex PCR; TCRdb has only the in-frame clones, and not every one. V and J calls and clone size follow that table, whereas D and trimming were derived from the DNA. The data show around 100,000 clones, around 90% seen once. Germline-derived CDR1 and CDR2 are MDHEN and SYDVKM. J gave up 3 bases and V 5 bases, and 5 bases lay outside the gene matches. The CDR3 is 16 amino acids. The data stem from a study of blood T cell repertoires in COVID-19. Whole-study context: Collection of acute and convalescent COVID-19 samples took place in the United States, Italy and Spain.

This rearrangement joins TRBV28 to TRBJ2-3, with 13 bases that match TRBD2. Sequences were obtained from peripheral blood. This sequence was found in a woman older than 75 in a cohort sampled during active COVID-19. The CDR3 DNA follows: TGTGCCAGCAGTACCCGGACTAGCGGGAGTACAGATACGCAGTATTTT. Residues: CASSTRTSGSTDTQYF.